The sequence of this TCR beta chain was determined in a study of cytomegalovirus exposure and HLA in healthy donors. This clone was seen a few times. Researchers ran the PCR with 60 Vbeta and 13 Jbeta primers. Sequencing was performed with immunoSEQ multiplex PCR; in TCRdb, only in-frame clones are kept and a portion is missing. The data show some 150,000 clones, approximately 9% seen once. The receptor comes from a woman aged 40 to 50 in good health and CMV-seropositive. Material for sequencing was PBMCs.

As DNA, the CDR3 is TGTGCCAGCAGCCTACGCACAGCCGAAGAGACCCAGTACTTC. It translates to CASSLRTAEETQYF. V usage is TRBV6-6 and J usage is TRBJ2-5, with D unresolved. The CDR3 is made up of 14 amino acids. Germline CDR1 reads MNHNY; CDR2 reads SVGAGI (reference sequence). Between the trimmed V and J ends, which lost 6 bases and 3 bases, there was a span of 14 bases.